One and the same sample provided the 32 T cell receptor beta chains below, sequenced in a study of identical twins. TCRdb ran MiXCR on the 5' RACE reads and lists one entry per CDR3 protein. The sample has some 500,000 distinct CDR3 sequences; more than 9% are singletons. These data were also filed under a second study, of yellow fever vaccine responses in identical twins.

What was sequenced was PBMCs. These receptors originate from a young woman in good health.

This clonotype was found many times. CDR3: CAISESREKLFF. CDR3 DNA sequence: TGTGCCATCAGTGAGTCAAGGGAAAAACTGTTTTTT. The chain uses TRBV10-3 and TRBJ1-4; no reliable D call. CDR3 length: 12 amino acids. Germline lookup yields CDR1 ENHRY and CDR2 SYGVKD. V lost 0 bases and J 8 bases, leaving 4 bases between the germline ends.

There are many counts of this clonotype. The chain couples TRBV6-5 to TRBJ2-1, with D tentatively TRBD2 (6 bases). Germline V gene sequence: CDR1 MNHEY, CDR2 SVGAGI. V was cut by 5 bases and J by 0 bases, with 17 bases left in between. The CDR3 totals 17 residues. CDR3 region: CASSNRLGSISYNEQFF. The CDR3, as DNA: TGTGCCAGCAGTAACAGACTAGGATCAATCTCCTACAATGAGCAGTTCTTC.

This clonotype was seen more than once but under ten times. The chain links TRBV24-1 to TRBJ1-5; a possible D gene is TRBD1 (6 bases). The V gene lost 0 bases and the J gene lost 10 bases, with 9 bases spanning the gap. Looked up from germline, CDR1 is KGHDR and CDR2 is SFDVKD. This CDR3 comprises 13 residues. The CDR3, as DNA: TGTGCCACCAGTGATTTGCCGACAGGCCCCCAGCATTTT. The encoded protein is CATSDLPTGPQHF.

This clonotype was counted many times. The rearrangement uses TRBV20-1 and TRBJ2-1, with D hard to call. The CDR3 spans 14 residues. Germline-derived CDR1 and CDR2 are DFQATT and SNEGSKA (reference sequence). V lost 0 bases, J lost 5 bases, and 11 bases lay in between. The chain's CDR3 is CSARDVTTDNEQFF. CDR3 DNA sequence: TGCAGTGCTAGAGACGTAACTACCGACAATGAGCAGTTCTTC.

This rearrangement joins TRBV7-9 to TRBJ2-7; a possible D gene is TRBD2 (6 bases). Germline V gene sequence: CDR1 SEHNR, CDR2 FQNEAQ (reference sequence). Trimming cost V 5 bases and J 0 bases, with 14 bases left between them. This CDR3 has 15 amino acids. CDR3 region: CASSARDLSSYEQYF. The DNA of the CDR3 is TGTGCCAGCAGCGCACGGGACTTAAGCTCCTACGAGCAGTACTTC. Using reference TRBV7-9 and TRBJ2-7 for the parts outside the CDR3, the full variable domain is DTGVSQNPRHKITKRGQNVTFRCDPISEHNRLYWYRQTLGQGPEFLTYFQNEAQLEKSRLLSDRFSAERPKGSFSTLEIQRTEQGDSAMYLCASSARDLSSYEQYFGPGTRLTVT.

This clonotype appeared many times. For the CDR3, the DNA is TGTGCCAGCGGGAGGGAGGGTATTGGGTCCTACAATGAGCAGTTCTTC. Amino acids: CASGREGIGSYNEQFF. The V call is TRBV9, the J call TRBJ2-1; 7 bases align to TRBD2. CDR1 and CDR2 from the germline V gene are SGDLS and YYNGEE. The CDR3 consists of 16 residues. V was pared by 7 bases and J by 1 base, with 11 bases of the junction left unmatched.

A few counts support this clonotype. The chain carries TRBV7-2 and TRBJ1-4; possibly TRBD1 for D (5 bases). Deletions cut 4 bases from V and 0 bases from J, with 9 bases between. This CDR3 has 15 residues. Germline V gene sequence: CDR1 SGHTA, CDR2 FQGNSA. The DNA for the CDR3 is TGTGCCAGCAGCTACGACAGCACAACTAATGAAAAACTGTTTTTT. It specifies CASSYDSTTNEKLFF.

This clonotype was seen many times. The V and J genes are TRBV6-2 or TRBV6-3 and TRBJ2-2; the match to TRBD1 covers 12 bases. Germline V gene data show CDR1 as MNHEY and CDR2 as SVGEGT. CDR3 size: 16 residues. After removal of 6 bases from V and 9 bases from J, the junction contained 11 bases not matched to a gene. CDR3 coding DNA: TGTGCCAGCAGGCCTACCGGGACAGGGGGCAAGAGGGAGCTGTTTTTT. Its translation is CASRPTGTGGKRELFF.

This clonotype was seen a few times. This chain links TRBV20-1 with TRBJ1-2; no reliable D call. The CDR3 extends over 9 amino acids. V was shortened by 7 bases and J by 8 bases, with 8 bases between the two germline ends. The germline CDR1 and CDR2 sequences are DFQATT and SNEGSKA (reference sequence). Here the CDR3 DNA reads TGCAGTGTAGGGAGCGGCTACACCTTC. Translating it yields CSVGSGYTF.

This clonotype occurred many times. The chain employs TRBV20-1 and TRBJ2-1; 10 nucleotides align to TRBD1. The V and J ends lost 1 base and 8 bases, in that order; junction bases with no gene match: 8. The germline V gene has CDR1 DFQATT and CDR2 SNEGSKA (reference sequence). This CDR3 contains 15 residues. CDR3 sequence reads: CSARVLETGGHEQFF. CDR3 in DNA: TGCAGTGCTAGAGTTTTGGAGACAGGGGGCCATGAGCAGTTCTTC.

This clonotype was seen more than once but under ten times. V and J are TRBV5-1 and TRBJ2-7; D gene ambiguous. Germline lookup yields CDR1 SGHRS and CDR2 YFSETQ. CDR3 length: 14 amino acids. Between the trimmed V and J ends, which lost 0 bases and 2 bases, there was a span of 9 bases. DNA of the CDR3: TGCGCCAGCAGCTTGGTTTTCGAGACCTACGAGCAGTACTTC. This sequence encodes CASSLVFETYEQYF. Based on the CDR3 plus reference TRBV5-1 and TRBJ2-7, the full variable domain is KAGVTQTPRYLIKTRGQQVTLSCSPISGHRSVSWYQQTPGQGLQFLFEYFSETQRNKGNFPGRFSGRQFSNSRSEMNVSTLELGDSALYLCASSLVFETYEQYFGPGTRLTVT.

The table lists this clonotype with a few counts. J is TRBJ2-1 and V is TRBV7-2; D perhaps matches TRBD2 (6 bases). Between the trimmed V and J ends, which lost 1 base and 6 bases, there was a span of 19 bases. The CDR3 is 17 residues long. Germline V CDR1 and CDR2: SGHTA, FQGNSA. CDR3: CASSLVSGLGGVNEQFF. The CDR3 DNA is TGTGCCAGCAGCTTAGTATCGGGGCTTGGCGGGGTCAATGAGCAGTTCTTC.

This clonotype was seen only a few times. This chain joins TRBV6-2 or TRBV6-3 and TRBJ2-2, with 9 bases lining up with TRBD2. The V segment lost 2 bases and the J segment 2 bases; nucleotides outside the gene matches: 6. CDR3 size: 17 residues. The germline gives CDR1 MNHEY, CDR2 SVGEGT. The CDR3 here is CASSYPLAGINTGELFF. The CDR3 DNA follows: TGTGCCAGCAGTTACCCCCTAGCGGGGATAAACACCGGGGAGCTGTTTTTT.

The chain links TRBV6-1 to TRBJ2-5; TRBD2 aligns across 11 bases. V dropped 6 bases and J dropped 7; count of bases not matched to a gene: 10. Germline V lookup: CDR1 MNHNS, CDR2 SASEGT. CDR3 length equals 15 residues. CDR3 in amino acids: CASSPLTSGSATQYF. In nucleotides, the CDR3 is TGTGCCAGCAGCCCACTCACTAGCGGGAGTGCGACCCAGTACTTC.

The CDR3 coding sequence is TGTGCCAGCAGCTACTGGACAGGCGGAGTCTCCTACGAGCAGTACTTC. Protein sequence: CASSYWTGGVSYEQYF. The chain links TRBV5-6 to TRBJ2-7; TRBD1 matches 7 bases. The ends lost 3 bases at V and 0 bases at J; junction bases unmatched: 9. CDR1 is SGHDT and CDR2 is YYEEEE in the germline V gene. The CDR3 spans 16 residues.

This clonotype has at least ten counts. The V and J genes are TRBV10-3 and TRBJ2-7; 10 nucleotides match TRBD2. V lost 6 bases to trimming and J lost 6 bases; unmatched junction nucleotides: 14. This CDR3 is 16 amino acids long. From germline, CDR1 is ENHRY and CDR2 SYGVKD. This chain's CDR3 is CAIRGAGGDDAGEQYF. The CDR3 coding sequence is TGTGCCATCAGAGGAGCGGGAGGGGATGATGCGGGCGAGCAGTACTTC.

This clonotype has a count of ten or more. The chain recombines TRBV12-3 or TRBV12-4 with TRBJ2-1; 11 positions agree with TRBD2. This CDR3 comprises 15 residues. V shed 6 bases and J 4 bases; nucleotides not matched to a gene: 5. For the CDR3, the DNA is TGTGCCAGCAGACCACTAGCGGGGGTATACAATGAGCAGTTCTTC. Its protein is CASRPLAGVYNEQFF.

In this sample, this clonotype turned up a few times. This sequence joins TRBV4-1 and TRBJ2-7; 11 positions match TRBD2. Germline values: CDR1 MGHRA, CDR2 YSYEKL. V shed 2 bases, J shed 0 bases, and the junction held 0 bases outside the gene matches. The CDR3 consists of 15 residues. CDR3 sequence (DNA): TGCGCCAGCAGCCAACTAGCGGGAGGCTCCTACGAGCAGTACTTC. Protein product: CASSQLAGGSYEQYF.

The rearrangement links TRBV18 to TRBJ2-5; 8 positions agree with TRBD1. This CDR3 has 13 residues. Trimming took 3 bases from V and 7 from J; bases not matched to a gene: 4. Germline-derived CDR1 and CDR2 are KGHSH and LQKENI. CDR3 residues: CASSPDRAGTQYF. CDR3 DNA sequence: TGTGCCAGCTCACCGGACAGGGCCGGGACCCAGTACTTC.

This clonotype was picked up many times. The V call is TRBV12-3 or TRBV12-4, the J call TRBJ2-2; D is undetermined. V lost 5 bases, J lost 3 bases, and 13 bases lay in between. The CDR3 is made up of 15 amino acids. CDR3 bases: TGTGCCAGCAGTCGTTTTGGGGTGGACACCGGGGAGCTGTTTTTT. Amino acids: CASSRFGVDTGELFF.

The V gene is TRBV3-1, the J gene TRBJ2-7, with D tentatively TRBD2 (6 bases). CDR3 size: 12 residues. Germline values: CDR1 LGHDT, CDR2 YNNKEL (reference sequence). Between the trimmed V and J ends, which lost 4 bases and 6 bases, there was a span of 10 bases. DNA of the CDR3: TGTGCCAGCAGCCCGGGGGTCTGCGAGCAGTACTTC. Translated: CASSPGVCEQYF.

This clonotype was found many times. V usage is TRBV7-2 and J usage is TRBJ2-2, with D unclear. The germline CDR1 and CDR2 sequences are SGHTA and FQGNSA. Trimming took 5 bases from V and 2 from J, leaving 12 bases between them. CDR3 length: 15 residues. CDR3 DNA sequence: TGTGCCAGCAGCCATGACTGGTTAAACACCGGGGAGCTGTTTTTT. Its protein is CASSHDWLNTGELFF.

The DNA of the CDR3 is TGCAGCATCGAAACTACTTGGGGCTACAATGAGCAGTTCTTC. Protein: CSIETTWGYNEQFF. J is TRBJ2-1 and V is TRBV29-1; the D is unclear. Trimming left V 8 bases short and J 3 bases short, with 17 bases between. Germline V gives CDR1 SQVTM, CDR2 ANQGSEA. CDR3 size: 14 residues.

This clonotype was observed many times. The chain couples TRBV5-1 to TRBJ2-2, with no clear D. Trimming stripped 0 bases from V and 0 bases from J, with 12 bases between. Germline CDR1 reads SGHRS; CDR2 reads YFSETQ. The CDR3 consists of 17 residues. This CDR3 is CASSLAAILTNTGELFF. CDR3 in DNA: TGCGCCAGCAGCTTGGCGGCTATCCTAACGAACACCGGGGAGCTGTTTTTT.

This clonotype was found many times. V usage is TRBV2 and J usage is TRBJ2-2; tentative D call: TRBD1 (6 bases). V was cut by 7 bases and J by 4 bases, with 34 bases left in between. The germline V gene encodes CDR1 SNHLY and CDR2 FYNNEI. The CDR3 covers 21 residues. CDR3 DNA sequence: TGTGCCAGCACTATCCCCGACAGGTTTGCGGCCGATACCTGGTTCACCGGGGAGCTGTTTTTT. Protein product: CASTIPDRFAADTWFTGELFF.

At least ten counts were recorded for this clonotype. The CDR3 DNA follows: TGTGCCAGCATCCAGGGGAGGGAAGAGACCCAGTACTTC. It translates to CASIQGREETQYF. V and J are TRBV28 and TRBJ2-5; TRBD2 is a possible D gene (7 bases). Germline values: CDR1 MDHEN, CDR2 SYDVKM. CDR3 length equals 13 residues. Trimming removed 7 bases from V and 3 bases from J, with 12 bases in between.

Many counts were recorded for this clonotype. The chain uses TRBV7-2 and TRBJ2-3, with 7 bases lining up with TRBD2. This CDR3 contains 15 residues. Germline CDR1 SGHTA, CDR2 FQGNSA. V shed 6 bases, J shed 9 bases, and the junction held 15 bases outside the gene matches. CDR3 protein: CASRGGTGGYGTQYF. In DNA, the CDR3 is TGTGCCAGCAGGGGGGGAACGGGGGGATACGGGACGCAGTATTTT.

This clonotype was found many times. The chain recombines TRBV24-1 with TRBJ2-3, with 7 bases identical to TRBD2. Germline V lookup: CDR1 KGHDR, CDR2 SFDVKD. This CDR3 contains 17 residues. The trim removed 5 bases at V and 2 bases at J, leaving 12 bases unmatched. For the CDR3, the DNA is TGTGCCACCAGTGGCCCCCGGGGAGGGGCCTTCACAGATACGCAGTATTTT. The encoded protein is CATSGPRGGAFTDTQYF.

Ten or more counts support this clonotype. This chain uses TRBV11-2 with TRBJ2-7, with 9 bases fitting TRBD1. Germline V CDR1 and CDR2: SGHAT, FQNNGV. CDR3 length: 16 amino acids. The V gene end was trimmed by 4 bases and the J gene end by 2 bases; junction bases not matched to a gene: 9. CDR3 bases: TGTGCCAGCAGCTCATACCTGGGGACAGGGCCCTACGAGCAGTACTTC. Its translation is CASSSYLGTGPYEQYF.

In this sample, this clonotype turned up many times. This chain joins TRBV7-8 and TRBJ2-4; 9 nucleotides align to TRBD1. Germline V gives CDR1 SGHVS, CDR2 FQNEAQ. The J segment lost 9 bases and the V segment lost 1 base, leaving 7 bases of the junction unmatched. The CDR3 covers 15 residues. The DNA of the CDR3 is TGTGCCAGCAGCTTAGACGTCGGGACAGGGAGCATTCAGTACTTC. Translated: CASSLDVGTGSIQYF. Filled out from reference TRBV7-8 and TRBJ2-4, the complete variable domain reads GAGVSQSPRYKVAKRGQDVALRCDPISGHVSLFWYQQALGQGPEFLTYFQNEAQLDKSGLPSDRFFAERPEGSVSTLKIQRTQQEDSAVYLCASSLDVGTGSIQYFGAGTRLSVL.

In this sample, this clonotype turned up a few times. The V and J genes are TRBV20-1 and TRBJ2-3; unclear D gene. CDR1 and CDR2 (germline): DFQATT, SNEGSKA (reference sequence). This CDR3 has 14 amino acids. The ends were cut back, 1 base at V and 4 bases at J, with 12 bases in the middle. This chain's CDR3 is CSARVGSVADTQYF. The CDR3 nucleotides are TGCAGTGCTAGAGTGGGTTCCGTTGCAGATACGCAGTATTTT.

The chain recombines TRBV6-5 with TRBJ2-1; the match to TRBD2 covers 11 bases. Germline V CDR1 and CDR2: MNHEY, SVGAGI. This CDR3 region has 16 residues. Trimming cost V 2 bases and J 7 bases; bases outside gene matches: 7. CDR3 bases: TGTGCCAGCAGTTACCCTGTAGCGGGAGGGAATAATGAGCAGTTCTTC. Translation gives CASSYPVAGGNNEQFF.